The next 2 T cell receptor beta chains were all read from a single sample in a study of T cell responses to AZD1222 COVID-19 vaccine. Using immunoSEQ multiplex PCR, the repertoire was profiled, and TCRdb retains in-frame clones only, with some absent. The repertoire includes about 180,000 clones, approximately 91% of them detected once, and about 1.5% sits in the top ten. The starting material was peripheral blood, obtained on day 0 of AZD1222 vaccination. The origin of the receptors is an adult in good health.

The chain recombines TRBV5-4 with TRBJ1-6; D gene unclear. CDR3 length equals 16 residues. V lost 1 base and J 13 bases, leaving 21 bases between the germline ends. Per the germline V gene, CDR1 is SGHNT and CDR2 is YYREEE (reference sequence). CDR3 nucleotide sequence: TGTGCCAGCAGCTTGAGTACCGGTCATAGTGGTTTTCCCCTCCACTTT. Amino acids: CASSLSTGHSGFPLHF.

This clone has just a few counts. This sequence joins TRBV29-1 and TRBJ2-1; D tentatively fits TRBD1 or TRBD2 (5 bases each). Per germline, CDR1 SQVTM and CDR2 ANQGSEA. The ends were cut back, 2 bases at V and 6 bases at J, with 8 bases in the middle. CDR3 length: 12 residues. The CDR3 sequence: CSVEKGTNEQFF. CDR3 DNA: TGCAGCGTTGAAAAGGGGACCAATGAGCAGTTCTTC.